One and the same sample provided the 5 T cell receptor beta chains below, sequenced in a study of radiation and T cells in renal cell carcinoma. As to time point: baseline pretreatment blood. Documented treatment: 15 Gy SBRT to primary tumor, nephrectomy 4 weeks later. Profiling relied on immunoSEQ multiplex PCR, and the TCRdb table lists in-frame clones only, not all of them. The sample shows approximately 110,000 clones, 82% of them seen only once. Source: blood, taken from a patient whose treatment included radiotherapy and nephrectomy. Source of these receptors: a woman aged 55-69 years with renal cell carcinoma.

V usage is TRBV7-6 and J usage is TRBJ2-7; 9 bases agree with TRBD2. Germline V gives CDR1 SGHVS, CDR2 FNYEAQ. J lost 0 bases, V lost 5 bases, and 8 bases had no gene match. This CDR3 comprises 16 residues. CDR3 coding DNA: TGTGCCAGCAGCCCCATGCGGGGGGGGGCCTCCTACGAGCAGTACTTC. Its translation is CASSPMRGGASYEQYF.

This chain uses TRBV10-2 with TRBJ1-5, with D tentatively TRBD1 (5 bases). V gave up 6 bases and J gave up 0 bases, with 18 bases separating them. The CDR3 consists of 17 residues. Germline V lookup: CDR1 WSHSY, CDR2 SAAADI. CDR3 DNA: TGCGCCAGCAGCCCCAGAGGAGGGACCTATAGCAATCAGCCCCAGCATTTT. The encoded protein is CASSPRGGTYSNQPQHF.

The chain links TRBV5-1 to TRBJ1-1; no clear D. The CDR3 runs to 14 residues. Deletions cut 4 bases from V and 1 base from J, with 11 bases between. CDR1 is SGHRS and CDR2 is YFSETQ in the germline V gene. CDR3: CASSAGISNTEAFF. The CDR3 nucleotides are TGCGCCAGCAGCGCCGGAATTTCGAACACTGAAGCTTTCTTT.

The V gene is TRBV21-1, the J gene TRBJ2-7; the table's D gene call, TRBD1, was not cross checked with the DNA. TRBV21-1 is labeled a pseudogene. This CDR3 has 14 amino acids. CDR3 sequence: CASSISGRHHEQYF. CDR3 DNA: TGTGCCAGCAGCATATCAGGAAGACACCACGAGCAGTACTTC.

The CDR3 nucleotides are TGCAGCGTTGAAGATGCCCCGCGAAGTCTCCTCCCGGAGCAGTTCTTC. The encoded protein is CSVEDAPRSLLPEQFF. The chain links TRBV29-1 to TRBJ2-1; D is ambiguous. The CDR3 extends over 16 amino acids. The germline CDR1 and CDR2 sequences are SQVTM and ANQGSEA. With 0 bases removed from V and 10 bases from J, the gap between germline ends came to 22 bases.